These T cell receptor beta chains were read from a single sample in a study of human T cells and chemical hapten exposure. TCRdb used MiXCR to reprocess the RACE reads, holding one entry per CDR3 protein. This sample has around 82,000 distinct CDR3 sequences, with about 6.6% found just once. The material sequenced was whole blood, taken in connection with sensitization to the hapten diphenylcyclopropenone (DPC). Receptors were obtained from a woman in her twenties or thirties with alopecia areata. Some clones in this sample may be carry-over from other donors' samples. Each CDR3 is given with its conserved first and last residue.

v_gene: TRBV20-1
CDR3aa: CSAREDPTIYF

v_gene: TRBV20-1
CDR3aa: CSAPSIANYGYTF

v_gene: TRBV18
CDR3aa: CASSPVTPGANVLTF

v_gene: TRBV29-1
CDR3aa: CTGAQGLNYGYTF

v_gene: TRBV21-1
CDR3aa: CASGPGQGRLQSSYEQYF

v_gene: TRBV6-6
CDR3aa: CASSYGLASDTQYF

v_gene: TRBV20-1
CDR3aa: CSATHRAGGGIQETQYF

v_gene: TRBV27
CDR3aa: CASSLSPQGDEKLFF

v_gene: TRBV29-1
CDR3aa: CSVGDWSNQPQHF

v_gene: TRBV20-1
CDR3aa: CSASLRMETQYF

v_gene: TRBV20-1
CDR3aa: CSARAGASNQPQHF

v_gene: TRBV20-1
CDR3aa: CSARIGAGFTDTQYF

v_gene: TRBV12-3/TRBV12-4
CDR3aa: CASRRVSSYNEQFF

v_gene: TRBV2
CDR3aa: CASSEAQGRYSPLHF

v_gene: TRBV20-1
CDR3aa: CSGRTETYGYTF